This TCR beta chain was observed in a study of human T cells and chemical hapten exposure. Time point reported: patch test 1, 2 weeks after DPC sensitization. Described treatment: therapeutic diphenylcyclopropenone sensitization with weekly scalp DPC. Unfractionated whole blood was the source from which total RNA was extracted. This clonotype was detected many times. MiXCR was run by TCRdb on the RACE reads, yielding one entry per CDR3 protein. The sample has roughly 360,000 distinct CDR3 sequences; approximately 4.4% are singletons. V was clipped by 2 bases and J by 7 bases; unmatched bases: 5. Germline loops: CDR1 SQVTM, CDR2 ANQGSEA. This CDR3 contains 13 residues.

The source was whole blood, collected in connection with sensitization to the hapten diphenylcyclopropenone (DPC). This TCR came from a woman in her fifties or sixties with alopecia areata. Some clones in this sample may be carry-over from other donors' samples. This chain links TRBV29-1 with TRBJ2-1, with 7 bases aligning to TRBD2. For the CDR3, the DNA is TGCAGCGTTGAAACGGGGGGATTAAATGAGCAGTTCTTC. Its protein product is CSVETGGLNEQFF.